The TCR beta chain under discussion was sequenced for a study of blood T cell repertoires in COVID-19. Original data processing: Reference gene primer amplification gave nucleated cell count estimates. The table came from immunoSEQ multiplex PCR; TCRdb's copy has only in-frame clones and leaves some out. The V and J calls and clone size were taken over from that table, and D and trimming were inferred from the DNA. The sample includes tens of thousands of clones, approximately 80% of them seen just once. Germline V gives CDR1 MDHEN, CDR2 SYDVKM. Trimming cost V 2 bases and J 5 bases; bases outside gene matches: 10. This CDR3 has 17 amino acids.

The sample consisted of peripheral blood. The rearrangement uses TRBV28 and TRBJ1-5; 9 bases map to TRBD1. This clonotype was sampled from a human donor in a cohort sampled during active COVID-19. In DNA form, the CDR3 reads TGTGCCAGCAGTTTAATCCCCTACAGGGGGCAGGATCAGCCCCAGCATTTT. Translating it yields CASSLIPYRGQDQPQHF.